A selection of T cell receptor beta chains follows, all from one sample in a study of read filtering for tumor transcriptome and immune sequencing. TCRdb itself ran the reads through MiXCR, one entry per CDR3 protein. The profile shows 35,000 to 40,000 distinct CDR3 sequences, approximately 14% of them singletons. The sample was a population of CD138-negative cells sorted from bone marrow. The receptors shown here come from a donor over 35 with multiple myeloma. Each CDR3 is given with its conserved first and last residue. Each record gives: J gene, clone size, D gene, V gene, CDR3 protein, CDR3 DNA. D genes are given only for firm matches. Part of the rows lack a size; the others show once, few, many or a class for expanded clones.

TRBJ2-5,many,TRBD1,TRBV7-2,CASSRGDSQETQYF,TGTGCCAGCAGCCGTGGGGACAGCCAAGAGACCCAGTACTTC
TRBJ2-2,many,TRBD1,TRBV19,CASTRDRGNTGELFF,TGTGCCAGTACCCGCGACAGGGGGAACACCGGGGAGCTGTTTTTT
TRBJ2-3,many,NA,TRBV2,CASSNVATDTQYF,TGTGCCAGCAGTAACGTGGCCACAGATACGCAGTATTTT
TRBJ2-1,many,NA,TRBV12-3/TRBV12-4,CASVEDNEQFF,TGTGCCAGCGTAGAGGACAATGAGCAGTTCTTC
TRBJ2-5,many,TRBD1,TRBV20-1,CSARDRQGSQETQYF,TGCAGTGCTAGAGACCGACAGGGGAGCCAAGAGACCCAGTACTTC
TRBJ2-2,many,TRBD2,TRBV20-1,CSALGLATGELFF,TGCAGTGCTCTCGGACTAGCGACCGGGGAGCTGTTTTTT
TRBJ1-1,many,NA,TRBV15,CATSRDGQLGTEAFF,TGTGCCACCAGCAGAGATGGGCAGCTTGGCACTGAAGCTTTCTTT
TRBJ2-1,many,TRBD2,TRBV5-8,CASSSHRGGRTYNEQFF,TGTGCCAGCAGCTCCCACCGGGGGGGGCGGACCTACAATGAGCAGTTCTTC
TRBJ2-5,NA,TRBD2,TRBV7-2,CASSLGPTSGQETQYF,TGTGCCAGCAGCCTCGGACCGACTAGCGGCCAAGAGACCCAGTACTTC
TRBJ2-3,many,TRBD2,TRBV20-1,CSARAVTGGRPTDTQYF,TGCAGTGCTAGAGCGGTAACTGGCGGGAGGCCCACAGATACGCAGTATTTT
TRBJ2-1,many,NA,TRBV12-3/TRBV12-4,CASVWPLQRVEQFF,TGTGCCAGCGTCTGGCCCCTACAGCGGGTTGAGCAGTTCTTC
TRBJ2-1,many,NA,TRBV19,CASSIGLSNSEQFF,TGTGCCAGTAGTATAGGGTTAAGCAATAGTGAGCAGTTCTTC
TRBJ2-1,medium-sized,TRBD2,TRBV6-1,CASRPIAGAYNEQFF,TGTGCCAGCAGACCCATAGCGGGAGCCTACAATGAGCAGTTCTTC
TRBJ2-3,many,NA,TRBV10-3,CAISESTVLPTDTQYF,TGTGCCATCAGTGAGTCGACAGTTCTCCCCACAGATACGCAGTATTTT
TRBJ1-5,many,TRBD1,TRBV6-6,CASSRRQGKGNQPQHF,TGTGCCAGCAGCCGACGACAGGGGAAGGGCAATCAGCCCCAGCATTTT
TRBJ2-7,NA,NA,TRBV2,CAREEGGGQYF,TGTGCCAGGGAAGAGGGAGGAGGGCAGTACTTC
TRBJ2-1,medium-sized,NA,TRBV7-9,CASSLINEQFF,TGTGCCAGCAGCTTAATCAATGAGCAGTTCTTC
TRBJ1-4,many,NA,TRBV29-1,CSVASVTDPSYNEKLFF,TGCAGCGTTGCGTCAGTAACAGATCCTTCATATAATGAAAAACTGTTTTTT
TRBJ2-7,many,NA,TRBV19,CASSISATATYEQYF,TGTGCCAGTAGTATTAGCGCTACTGCTACCTACGAGCAGTACTTC
TRBJ2-2,NA,TRBD1,TRBV20-1,CSASPGGRTGELFF,TGCAGTGCTTCCCCAGGGGGAAGGACCGGGGAGCTGTTTTTT
TRBJ2-7,many,TRBD1,TRBV5-1,CASNTRTGGYEQYF,TGCGCCAGCAACACGCGGACAGGGGGCTACGAGCAGTACTTC
TRBJ2-7,few,NA,TRBV11-2,CASSLVGTAYEQYF,TGTGCCAGCAGCTTAGTAGGGACGGCCTACGAGCAGTACTTC
TRBJ2-7,few,NA,TRBV7-2,CASSFRDGVSYEQYF,TGTGCCAGCAGCTTCCGGGACGGCGTAAGCTACGAGCAGTACTTC
TRBJ2-7,many,TRBD2,TRBV20-1,CSAVAGTSGSYEQYF,TGCAGTGCTGTAGCCGGGACTAGCGGATCCTACGAGCAGTACTTC
TRBJ1-3,many,NA,TRBV5-5,CASSLERTPGGNTIYF,TGTGCCAGCAGCTTGGAGCGGACCCCCGGGGGAAACACCATATATTTT
TRBJ1-2,many,TRBD1,TRBV27,CASSRGDRGYGYTF,TGTGCCAGCAGTCGGGGGGACAGGGGGTATGGCTACACCTTC
TRBJ1-1,NA,TRBD1,TRBV20-1,CSARVAGQGRVNTEAFF,TGCAGTGCGAGAGTGGCCGGACAGGGGAGGGTGAACACTGAAGCTTTCTTT
TRBJ2-1,many,NA,TRBV27,CASSLGATRYNEQFF,TGTGCCAGCAGTTTAGGCGCGACAAGATACAATGAGCAGTTCTTC
TRBJ2-2,many,NA,TRBV19,CASKADRYPNTGELFF,TGTGCCAGTAAGGCCGACCGTTATCCGAACACCGGGGAGCTGTTTTTT
TRBJ2-7,many,NA,TRBV29-1,CSVGGSSYEQYF,TGCAGCGTTGGCGGCAGCTCCTACGAGCAGTACTTC
TRBJ2-7,NA,NA,TRBV3-1,CASSQVRQDDEQYF,TGTGCCAGCAGCCAAGTACGGCAGGACGACGAGCAGTACTTC
TRBJ2-1,many,NA,TRBV30,CAWSPVVDEQFF,TGTGCCTGGAGCCCGGTCGTAGATGAGCAGTTCTTC
TRBJ2-1,many,NA,TRBV7-3,CASSLSPAYNEQFF,TGTGCCAGCAGCTTATCTCCGGCCTACAATGAGCAGTTCTTC
TRBJ2-5,many,TRBD2,TRBV29-1,CSVLAGGRETQYF,TGCAGCGTTCTAGCGGGAGGCAGAGAGACCCAGTACTTC
TRBJ2-7,many,NA,TRBV18,CASSPPTWTRDYEQYF,TGTGCCAGCTCACCACCCACTTGGACAAGAGACTACGAGCAGTACTTC
TRBJ2-1,many,NA,TRBV19,CASSIAHEVWFYNEQFF,TGTGCCAGTAGTATAGCCCATGAGGTTTGGTTCTACAATGAGCAGTTCTTC
TRBJ2-5,many,NA,TRBV29-1,CSVGLETQYF,TGCAGCGTCGGGTTGGAGACCCAGTACTTC
TRBJ2-1,many,NA,TRBV11-2,CASSPLLYNEQFF,TGTGCCAGCAGCCCCCTCCTGTACAATGAGCAGTTCTTC
TRBJ1-5,many,TRBD1,TRBV28,CASRHILGTGDFPSNQPQHF,TGTGCCAGCAGACACATCCTAGGGACAGGGGACTTCCCTAGCAATCAGCCCCAGCATTTT
TRBJ2-7,many,NA,TRBV11-2,CASRGVGLRSYEQYF,TGTGCCAGCAGGGGCGTCGGACTACGCTCCTACGAGCAGTACTTC
TRBJ2-3,many,NA,TRBV30,CAWNRRYTDTQYF,TGTGCCTGGAATAGGCGGTACACAGATACGCAGTATTTT
TRBJ2-3,many,NA,TRBV7-2,CASSLALGTVNTQYF,TGTGCCAGCAGCTTAGCTCTAGGGACCGTCAATACGCAGTATTTT
TRBJ2-7,many,NA,TRBV20-1,CSARLGHSNEQYF,TGCAGTGCTAGACTGGGGCATTCCAACGAGCAGTACTTC
TRBJ2-7,many,NA,TRBV20-1,CSATQAREQYF,TGCAGTGCTACTCAGGCTAGGGAGCAGTACTTC
TRBJ1-5,many,NA,TRBV7-2,CASSPAGIPRPQHF,TGTGCCAGCAGCCCGGCCGGGATCCCCCGGCCCCAGCATTTT
TRBJ2-1,many,NA,TRBV7-2,CASSWQGGTYNEQFF,TGTGCCAGCAGCTGGCAGGGGGGCACCTACAATGAGCAGTTCTTC